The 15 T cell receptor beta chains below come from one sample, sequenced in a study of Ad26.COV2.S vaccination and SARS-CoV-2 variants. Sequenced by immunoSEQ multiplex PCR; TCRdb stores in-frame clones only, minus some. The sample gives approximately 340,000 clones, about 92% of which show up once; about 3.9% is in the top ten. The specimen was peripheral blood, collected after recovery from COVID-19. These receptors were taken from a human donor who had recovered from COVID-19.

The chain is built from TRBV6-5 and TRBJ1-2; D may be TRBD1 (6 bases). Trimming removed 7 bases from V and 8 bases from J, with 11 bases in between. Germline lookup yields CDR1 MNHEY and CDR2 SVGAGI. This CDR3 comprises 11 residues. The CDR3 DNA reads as TGTGCCAGCACTCAGGGGTACGGCTACACCTTC. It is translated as CASTQGYGYTF.

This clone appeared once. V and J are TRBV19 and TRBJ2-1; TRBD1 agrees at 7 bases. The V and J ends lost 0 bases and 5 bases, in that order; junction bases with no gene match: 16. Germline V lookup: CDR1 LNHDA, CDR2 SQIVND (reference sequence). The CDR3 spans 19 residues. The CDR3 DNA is TGTGCCAGTAGTATAGATTTCGGCGAGGGGGCGATCCCCCACAATGAGCAGTTCTTC. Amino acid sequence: CASSIDFGEGAIPHNEQFF. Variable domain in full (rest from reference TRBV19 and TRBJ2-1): DGGITQSPKYLFRKEGQNVTLSCEQNLNHDAMYWYRQDPGQGLRLIYYSQIVNDFQKGDIAEGYSVSREKKESFPLTVTSAQKNPTAFYLCASSIDFGEGAIPHNEQFFGPGTRLTVL.

The CDR3 sequence is CASRNIDRISEAFF. CDR3 sequence (DNA): TGTGCCAGCCGTAACATCGACAGGATCTCTGAAGCTTTCTTT. The gene calls are TRBV6-6 and TRBJ1-1; the D gene is possibly TRBD1 (6 bases). Germline CDR1 MNHNY, CDR2 SVGAGI (reference sequence). CDR3 size: 14 residues. The V and J ends lost 8 bases and 6 bases respectively, with 19 bases between them.

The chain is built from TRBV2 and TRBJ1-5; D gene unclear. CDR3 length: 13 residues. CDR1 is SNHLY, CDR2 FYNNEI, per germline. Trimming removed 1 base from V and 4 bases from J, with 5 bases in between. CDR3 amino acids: CASSEGDNQPQHF. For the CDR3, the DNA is TGTGCCAGCAGTGAAGGGGATAATCAGCCCCAGCATTTT.

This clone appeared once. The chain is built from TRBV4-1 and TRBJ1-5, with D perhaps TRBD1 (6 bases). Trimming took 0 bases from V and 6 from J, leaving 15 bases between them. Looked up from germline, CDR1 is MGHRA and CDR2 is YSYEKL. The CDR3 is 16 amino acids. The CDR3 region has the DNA TGCGCCAGCAGCCAAGATGCAGTAACAGGGCTTCAGCCCCAGCATTTT. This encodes CASSQDAVTGLQPQHF.

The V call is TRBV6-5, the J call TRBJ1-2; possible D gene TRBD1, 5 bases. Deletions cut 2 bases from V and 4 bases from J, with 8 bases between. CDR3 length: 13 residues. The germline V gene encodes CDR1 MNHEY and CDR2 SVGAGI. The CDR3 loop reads CASSYQGTYGYTF. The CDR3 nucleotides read TGTGCCAGCAGTTACCAGGGAACCTATGGCTACACCTTC.

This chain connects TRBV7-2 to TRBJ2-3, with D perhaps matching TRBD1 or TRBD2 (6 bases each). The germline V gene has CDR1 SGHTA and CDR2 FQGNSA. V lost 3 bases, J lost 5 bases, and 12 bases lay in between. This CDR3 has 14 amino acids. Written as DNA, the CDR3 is TGTGCCAGCAGCTTGGGCAGGGGAGGAGATACGCAGTATTTT. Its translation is CASSLGRGGDTQYF. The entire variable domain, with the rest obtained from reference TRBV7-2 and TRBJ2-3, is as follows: GAGVSQSPSNKVTEKGKDVELRCDPISGHTALYWYRQSLGQGLEFLIYFQGNSAPDKSGLPSDRFSAERTGGSVSTLTIQRTQQEDSAVYLCASSLGRGGDTQYFGPGTRLTVL.

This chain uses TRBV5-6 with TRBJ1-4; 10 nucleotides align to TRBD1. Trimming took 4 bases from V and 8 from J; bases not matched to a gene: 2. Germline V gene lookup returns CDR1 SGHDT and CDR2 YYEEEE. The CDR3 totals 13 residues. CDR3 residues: CASSPGQGEKLFF. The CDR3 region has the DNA TGTGCCAGCAGCCCGGGACAGGGGGAAAAACTGTTTTTT.

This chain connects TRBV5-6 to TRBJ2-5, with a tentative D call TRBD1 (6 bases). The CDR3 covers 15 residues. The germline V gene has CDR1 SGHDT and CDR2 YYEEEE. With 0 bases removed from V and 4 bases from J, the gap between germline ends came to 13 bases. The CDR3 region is CASSLAAGEIETQYF. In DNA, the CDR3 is TGTGCCAGCAGCTTGGCGGCAGGGGAGATAGAGACCCAGTACTTC.

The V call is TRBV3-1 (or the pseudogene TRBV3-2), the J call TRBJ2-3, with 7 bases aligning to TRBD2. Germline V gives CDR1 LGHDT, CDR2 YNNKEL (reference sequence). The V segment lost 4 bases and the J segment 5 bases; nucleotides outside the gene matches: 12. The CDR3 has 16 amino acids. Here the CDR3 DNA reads TGTGCCAGCAGCCGCTCCACCGGGACTATGCAAGATACGCAGTATTTT. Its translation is CASSRSTGTMQDTQYF.

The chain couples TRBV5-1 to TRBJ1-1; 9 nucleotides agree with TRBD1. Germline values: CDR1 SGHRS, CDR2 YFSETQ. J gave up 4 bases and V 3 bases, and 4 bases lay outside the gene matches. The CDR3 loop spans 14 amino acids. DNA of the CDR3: TGCGCCAGCAGCTCCGGACAGGGGCCCACTGAAGCTTTCTTT. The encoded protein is CASSSGQGPTEAFF.

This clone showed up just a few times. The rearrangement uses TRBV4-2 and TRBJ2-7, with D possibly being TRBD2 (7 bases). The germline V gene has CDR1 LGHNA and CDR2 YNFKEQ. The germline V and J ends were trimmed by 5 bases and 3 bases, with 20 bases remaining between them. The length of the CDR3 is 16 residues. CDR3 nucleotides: TGTGCCAGCAGCATAAGAGGGGGGGACCTTTACTACGAGCAGTACTTC. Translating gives CASSIRGGDLYYEQYF.

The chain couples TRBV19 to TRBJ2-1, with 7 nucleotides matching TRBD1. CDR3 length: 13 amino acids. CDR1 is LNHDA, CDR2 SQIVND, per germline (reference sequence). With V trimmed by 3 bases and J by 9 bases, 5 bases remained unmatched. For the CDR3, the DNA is TGTGCCAGTAGTATGTTCCAGGGGGTTGAGCAGTTCTTC. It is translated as CASSMFQGVEQFF.

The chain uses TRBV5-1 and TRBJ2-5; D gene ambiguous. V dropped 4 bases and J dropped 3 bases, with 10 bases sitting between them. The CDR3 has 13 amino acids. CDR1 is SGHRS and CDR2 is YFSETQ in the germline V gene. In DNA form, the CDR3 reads TGCGCCAGCAGCCTGGGGTCAAAAGAGACCCAGTACTTC. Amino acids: CASSLGSKETQYF.

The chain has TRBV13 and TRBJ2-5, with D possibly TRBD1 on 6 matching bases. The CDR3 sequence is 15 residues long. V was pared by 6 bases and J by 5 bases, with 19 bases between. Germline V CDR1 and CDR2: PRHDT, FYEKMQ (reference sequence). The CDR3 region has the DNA TGTGCCAGCAGTCAAAAAATCAGAACAGGGGAGACCCAGTACTTC. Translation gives CASSQKIRTGETQYF. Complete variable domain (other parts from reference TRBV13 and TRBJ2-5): AAGVIQSPRHLIKEKRETATLKCYPIPRHDTVYWYQQGPGQDPQFLISFYEKMQSDKGSIPDRFSAQQFSDYHSELNMSSLELGDSALYFCASSQKIRTGETQYFGPGTRLLVL.